This T cell receptor (beta chain) emerged from a study of human T cells and chemical hapten exposure. Per germline, CDR1 LNHNV and CDR2 YYDKDF (reference sequence). The CDR3 is 14 residues long. V shed 1 base and J shed 8 bases, with 11 bases lying between them. Blood, whole and unfractionated, served as the source for total RNA extraction. In the library, unique molecular identifiers were attached to individual cDNA molecules. TCRdb independently ran MiXCR on the 5' RACE reads; one entry per CDR3 protein. The sample shows about 140,000 distinct CDR3 sequences, 4.1% of them seen only once. This clonotype was recorded at least ten times. Its matching antigen is unknown. Study-level points and caveats: With regard to DPC sensitization, TCRs above 1 in 1000 frequency did not change.

The source of this sequence is a female donor in good health. The genes are TRBV15 and TRBJ1-4, with D tentatively TRBD1 (5 bases). The CDR3 DNA is TGTGCCACCAGCAGAGGAGGGGCGGGGGAAAAACTGTTTTTT. Residues: CATSRGGAGEKLFF.